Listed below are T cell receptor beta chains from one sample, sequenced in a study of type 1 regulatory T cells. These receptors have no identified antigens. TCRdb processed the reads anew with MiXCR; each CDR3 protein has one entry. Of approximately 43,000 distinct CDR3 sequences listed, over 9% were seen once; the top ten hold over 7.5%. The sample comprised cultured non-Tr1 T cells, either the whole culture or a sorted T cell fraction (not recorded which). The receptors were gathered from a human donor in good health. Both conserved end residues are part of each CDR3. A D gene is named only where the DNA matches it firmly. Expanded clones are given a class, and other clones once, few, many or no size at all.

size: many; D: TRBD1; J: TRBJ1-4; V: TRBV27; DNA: TGTGCCAGCGGTCGACAGGGGATGGGGGAAAAACTGTTTTTT; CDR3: CASGRQGMGEKLFF
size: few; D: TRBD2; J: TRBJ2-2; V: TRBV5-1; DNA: TGCGCCAGCAGCATCTGGACTAGCGGAAACACCGGGGAGCTGTTTTTT; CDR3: CASSIWTSGNTGELFF
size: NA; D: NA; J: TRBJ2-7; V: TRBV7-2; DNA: TGTGCCAGCAGCAGAACGTTAGCCTACGAGCAGTACTTC; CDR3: CASSRTLAYEQYF
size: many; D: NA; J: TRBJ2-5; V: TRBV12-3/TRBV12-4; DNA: TGTGCCAGCAGTTTACTTCTAGAGACCCAGTACTTC; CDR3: CASSLLLETQYF
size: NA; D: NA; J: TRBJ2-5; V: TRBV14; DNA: TGTGCCAGCAGCCGAACGGGGGGCCGTGGAGAGACCCAGTACTTC; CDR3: CASSRTGGRGETQYF
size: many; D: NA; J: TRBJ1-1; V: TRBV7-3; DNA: TGTGCCAGCAGTCGGGGGGAGTACACTGAAGCTTTCTTT; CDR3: CASSRGEYTEAFF
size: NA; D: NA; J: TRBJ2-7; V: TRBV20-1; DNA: TGCAGTGCTACCGGAACAGGGACCTACGAGCAGTACTTC; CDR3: CSATGTGTYEQYF
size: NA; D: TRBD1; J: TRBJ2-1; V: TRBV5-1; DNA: TGCGCCAGCAGCTTGCAACCGGGACAGGGGAGGTACAATGAGCAGTTCTTC; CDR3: CASSLQPGQGRYNEQFF
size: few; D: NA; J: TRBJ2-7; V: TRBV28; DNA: TGTGCCAGCAGCCCGGGACGCAACTACGAGCAGTACTTC; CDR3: CASSPGRNYEQYF
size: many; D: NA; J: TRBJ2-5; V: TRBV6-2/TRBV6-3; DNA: TGTGCCAGCAGACGCGGAACTAGATGGACCCAGTACTTC; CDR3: CASRRGTRWTQYF
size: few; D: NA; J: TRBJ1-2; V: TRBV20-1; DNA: TGCAGTGCGGACAGACCTAACTATGGCTACACCTTC; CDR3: CSADRPNYGYTF
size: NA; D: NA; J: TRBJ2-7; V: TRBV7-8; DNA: TGTGCCAGCAGCCTTCGCGGGGGCGCGGTGTACGAGCAGTACTTC; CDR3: CASSLRGGAVYEQYF
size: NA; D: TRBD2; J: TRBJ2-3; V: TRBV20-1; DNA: TGCAGTGCCCGACTAGCGGGAGTACCAGATACGCAGTATTTT; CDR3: CSARLAGVPDTQYF
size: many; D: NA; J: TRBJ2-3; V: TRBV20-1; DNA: TGCAGTGCTAGCTCCAGGGCGGATACGCAGTATTTT; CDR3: CSASSRADTQYF
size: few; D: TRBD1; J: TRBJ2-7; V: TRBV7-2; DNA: TGTGCCAGCAGCTTTATCTCCTGGGCAGGGGGCGGCTACGAGCAGTACTTC; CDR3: CASSFISWAGGGYEQYF
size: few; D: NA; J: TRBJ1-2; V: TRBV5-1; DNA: TGCGCCAGCAGCTTGGAAGGACAGAACTATGGCTACACCTTC; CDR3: CASSLEGQNYGYTF
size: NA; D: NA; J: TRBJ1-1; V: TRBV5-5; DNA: TGTGCCAGCAGCTTGGACAGGGTAGTTAAGGCTTTCTTT; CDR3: CASSLDRVVKAFF
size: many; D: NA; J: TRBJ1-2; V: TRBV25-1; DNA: TGTGCCACCCGAAACTTAGCAGGGGTCCCCTATGGCTACACCTTC; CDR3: CATRNLAGVPYGYTF
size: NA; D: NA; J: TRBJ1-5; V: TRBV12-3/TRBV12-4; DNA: TGTGCCAGCAGTCCCGGGACGGGAGACAATCAGCCCCAGCATTTT; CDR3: CASSPGTGDNQPQHF
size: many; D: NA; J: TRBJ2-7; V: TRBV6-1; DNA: TGTGCCAGCAACCCTAGCTTGGGACGGGGCGAGCAGTACTTC; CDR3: CASNPSLGRGEQYF
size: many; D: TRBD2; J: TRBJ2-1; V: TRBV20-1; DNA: TGCAGTGCTTGGGCCTTAGCGGGGTTCTCCTACAATGAGCAGTTCTTC; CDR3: CSAWALAGFSYNEQFF
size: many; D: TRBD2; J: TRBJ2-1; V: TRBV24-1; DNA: TGTGCCACCAGTGCCACGACTAGCGGGAGCACTGAGCAGTTCTTC; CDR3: CATSATTSGSTEQFF
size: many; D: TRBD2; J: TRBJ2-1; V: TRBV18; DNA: TGTGCCAGCTCACCCCTAGCGGGAGGCCCAAGCTTAACCTACAATGAGCAGTTCTTC; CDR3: CASSPLAGGPSLTYNEQFF
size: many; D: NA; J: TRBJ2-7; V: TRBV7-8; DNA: TGTGCCAGCAGCTTAGGGGTAGCGGCAATAAGCTCCTACGAGCAGTACTTC; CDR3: CASSLGVAAISSYEQYF
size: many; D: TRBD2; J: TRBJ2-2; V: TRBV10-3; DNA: TGTGCCATCAGTGGAGCGGGGGGCACCGGGGAGCTGTTTTTT; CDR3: CAISGAGGTGELFF
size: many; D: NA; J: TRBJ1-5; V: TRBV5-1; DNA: TGCGCCAGCAGCTCGGGGACAATAGATCAGCCCCAGCATTTT; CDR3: CASSSGTIDQPQHF
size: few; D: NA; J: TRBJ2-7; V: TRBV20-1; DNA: TGCAGTGCTAGCTTCCCAGCAGGTGGCTACGAGCAGTACTTC; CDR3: CSASFPAGGYEQYF
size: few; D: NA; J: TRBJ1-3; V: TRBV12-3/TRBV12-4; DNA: TGTGCCAGCAGTCAAAGCGACACCATATATTTT; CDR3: CASSQSDTIYF